This T cell receptor beta chain was obtained from a study of blood T cell repertoires in COVID-19. Study summary: Acute-phase and convalescent COVID-19 samples originated in the United States, Italy and Spain. From T cells, B-cell-depleted T cells, or PBMCs came the material, which was cDNA or gDNA.

Per the original data handling: Amplified reference gene primers provided the basis for estimating nucleated cell counts. Data came from immunoSEQ multiplex PCR; TCRdb stores just in-frame clones and leaves some out. For V, J and clone size, that table is used; D and trimming come from the DNA. There are 250,000 to 300,000 clones in the sample; 70% to 90% occur only once, and over 1.5% lies in the top ten. V lost 2 bases and J lost 7; bases outside the gene matches: 15. Looked up from germline, CDR1 is MNHNS and CDR2 is SASEGT. The CDR3 runs 17 residues. Sequencing was done on a sample of peripheral blood. The chain is built from TRBV6-1 and TRBJ1-1, with 8 bases identical to TRBD1. The clonotype originates from a man younger than 40 with active or convalescent COVID-19. CDR3 in amino acids: CASSESIVQGAFLEAFF. Here the CDR3 DNA reads TGTGCCAGCAGTGAAAGTATTGTTCAGGGGGCGTTCCTTGAAGCTTTCTTT.